A single TCR beta chain is shown here with its context. Its specificity is unknown. The record originates from a study of T cell repertoires in cytomegalovirus infection. Study background: Selected CMV epitopes included recently identified HLA-C-restricted ones as well as well-studied HLA-B-restricted ones.

One entry per CDR3 protein results from TCRdb running MiXCR on the reads. The data hold just under 500,000 distinct CDR3 sequences, with around 35% observed a single time. Study-wide findings and caveats: HLA-C-restricted, CMV-specific TCR beta clonotypes were dominant ex vivo. Based on cumulative public TCR beta family frequency, carriers of CMV plus the relevant HLA were identified.

V lost 4 bases and J 2 bases, leaving 14 bases between the germline ends. CDR3 length: 16 residues. The chain recombines TRBV12-3 or TRBV12-4 with TRBJ2-2; possible D gene TRBD1, 6 bases. This TCR derives from a human donor in good health (CMV status not recorded). Some clones in this sample may be carry-over from other donors' samples. The specimen comprised cultured PBMCs, sampled from culture after CMV antigen stimulation. The CDR3 spells CASSSLQGFNTGELFF. CDR3 DNA: TGTGCCAGCAGTTCGCTACAGGGTTTCAACACCGGGGAGCTGTTTTTT.